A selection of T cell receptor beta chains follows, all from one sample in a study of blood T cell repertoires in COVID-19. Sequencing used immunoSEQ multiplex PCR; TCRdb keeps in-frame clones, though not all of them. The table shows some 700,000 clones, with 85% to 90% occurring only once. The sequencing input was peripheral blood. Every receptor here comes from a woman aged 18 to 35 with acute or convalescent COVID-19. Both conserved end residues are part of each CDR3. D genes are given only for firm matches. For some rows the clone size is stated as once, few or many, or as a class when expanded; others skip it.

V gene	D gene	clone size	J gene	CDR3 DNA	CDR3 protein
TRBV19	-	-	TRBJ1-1	TGTGCCAGTAGTATCCTTATACAGGGACCGAACACTGAAGCTTTCTTT	CASSILIQGPNTEAFF
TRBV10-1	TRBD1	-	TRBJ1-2	TGCGCCAGCAGCCGGGACAGTGGCTACACCTTC	CASSRDSGYTF
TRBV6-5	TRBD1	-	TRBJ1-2	TGTGCCAGCACGGACAGGGACTTCGGCTATGGCTACACCTTC	CASTDRDFGYGYTF
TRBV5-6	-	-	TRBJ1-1	TGTGCCAGCAGACTCAGGGGACTGAACACTGAAGCTTTCTTT	CASRLRGLNTEAFF
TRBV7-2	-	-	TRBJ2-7	TGTGCCAGCAGCTTAACTCGCGAGCAGTACTTC	CASSLTREQYF
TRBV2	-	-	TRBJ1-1	TGTGCCAGCGCGGGGGGTGGGACTGAAGCTTTCTTT	CASAGGGTEAFF
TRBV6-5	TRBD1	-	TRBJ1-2	TGTGCCAGCAGTCTACAACAGGGGGCGCAGACTGGCTACACCTTC	CASSLQQGAQTGYTF
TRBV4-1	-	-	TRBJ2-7	TGCGCCAGCAGCCAAGATCGATTCGGGGGAATAATCTCCTACGAGCAGTACTTC	CASSQDRFGGIISYEQYF
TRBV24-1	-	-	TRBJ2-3	TGTGCCACCAGTGAACTACAGGGTAGCACAGATACGCAGTATTTT	CATSELQGSTDTQYF
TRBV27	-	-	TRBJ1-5	TGTGCCAGCAGCCCCGGGGGGGGGCCCCAGCATTTT	CASSPGGGPQHF
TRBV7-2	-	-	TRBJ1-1	TGTGCCAGCAGCTCGGGAAGAATGAACACTGAAGCTTTCTTT	CASSSGRMNTEAFF
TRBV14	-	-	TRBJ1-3	TGTGCCAGCAGCCCAACATGGGCCAGTGGAACTGGAAACACCATATATTTT	CASSPTWASGTGNTIYF
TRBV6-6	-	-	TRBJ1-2	TGTGCCAGCAGCCCCGGTTACCAAGGGGACTTCTATGGCTACACCTTC	CASSPGYQGDFYGYTF
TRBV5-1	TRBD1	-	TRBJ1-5	TGCGCCAGCAGCTCAAGCTACTACCACAGGGGTTCTAATCAGCCCCAGCATTTT	CASSSSYYHRGSNQPQHF
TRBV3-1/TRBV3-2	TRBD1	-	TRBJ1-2	TGTGCCAGCAGCCCCACCTCCGACAGGGTGTCTGGCTACACCTTC	CASSPTSDRVSGYTF
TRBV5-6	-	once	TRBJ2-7	TGTGCCAGCAGCCCTCCTATTGGCGAGCAGTACTTC	CASSPPIGEQYF
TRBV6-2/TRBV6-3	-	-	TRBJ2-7	TGTGCCAGCAGTTACTCTCGGGGGTCGGGCGAGCAGTACTTC	CASSYSRGSGEQYF
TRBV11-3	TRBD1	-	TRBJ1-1	TGTGCCAGCAGCTTAGGGCCGACAGGGTACGCTTTCTTT	CASSLGPTGYAFF
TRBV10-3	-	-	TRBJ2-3	TGTGCCATCAGTCCGTTCGGAGGTATAGATACAGATACGCAGTATTTT	CAISPFGGIDTDTQYF
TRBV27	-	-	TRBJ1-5	TGTGCCAGCGCCACAGGGAGCAATCAGCCCCAGCATTTT	CASATGSNQPQHF
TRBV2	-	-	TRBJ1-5	TGTGCCAGCAGTGAATCAAAGTATAGTAGCAATCAGCCCCAGCATTTT	CASSESKYSSNQPQHF
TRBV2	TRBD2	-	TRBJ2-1	TGTGCCAGCAGATCCACTAGCGGGTCCTACAATGAGCAGTTCTTC	CASRSTSGSYNEQFF
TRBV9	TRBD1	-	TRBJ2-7	TGTGCCAGCAGCGAGGGCCAACAGACAGGGATCGAGCAGTACTTC	CASSEGQQTGIEQYF
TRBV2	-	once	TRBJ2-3	TGTGCCAGCAGTAAGAACTGGTATCCAGATACGCAGTATTTT	CASSKNWYPDTQYF